This T cell receptor (beta chain) emerged from a study of T cell repertoires in cytomegalovirus infection. Across the study: CMV infection and matching HLA type were both indicated by public TCR beta signatures. Study findings and constraints: HLA-C-restricted, CMV-specific TCR beta clonotypes were dominant ex vivo.

In TCRdb, the reads were re-called with MiXCR into one record per CDR3 protein. The sample consists of roughly 500,000 distinct CDR3 sequences, approximately 16% of them appearing once. This clonotype was detected ten times or more. The antigen is undetermined. Germline loops: CDR1 SGHTA, CDR2 FQGTGA. The CDR3 has 15 amino acids. The V gene lost 5 bases and the J gene lost 0 bases, with 12 bases spanning the gap. The source is a human donor in good health (CMV status not recorded). Some clones in this sample may be carry-over from other donors' samples. Specimen: CD8+ T cells from PBMCs. The V and J genes are TRBV7-3 and TRBJ2-3; possibly TRBD2 for D (6 bases). CDR3: CASSLDYRSTDTQYF. CDR3 bases: TGTGCCAGCAGCCTGGACTACAGAAGCACAGATACGCAGTATTTT.